The rows below give T cell receptor beta chains drawn from one sample of a study of blood T cell repertoires in COVID-19. Generated by immunoSEQ multiplex PCR, the TCRdb table keeps only in-frame clones and is missing some. This sample has about 270,000 clones, with about 88% found just once. Sequencing used peripheral blood. The receptor source for this set is a man between 60 and 70 years old who had recovered from COVID-19. Both conserved end residues are part of each CDR3. D genes are given only for firm matches. Part of the rows lack a size; the others show once, few, many or a class for expanded clones.

v_call: TRBV7-9; clone_size: .; d_call: TRBD1; j_call: TRBJ1-5; cdr3_aa: CASSHPPGQYYSNQPQHF; cdr3_nt: TGTGCCAGCAGCCATCCTCCGGGACAGTACTATAGCAATCAGCCCCAGCATTTT
v_call: TRBV5-1; clone_size: .; d_call: TRBD2; j_call: TRBJ2-3; cdr3_aa: CASSLSGGVTDTQYF; cdr3_nt: TGCGCCAGCAGCTTGAGCGGGGGGGTAACAGATACGCAGTATTTT
v_call: TRBV28; clone_size: .; d_call: .; j_call: TRBJ2-7; cdr3_aa: CASSLQGRKNEQYF; cdr3_nt: TGTGCCAGCAGTTTGCAGGGGCGGAAGAACGAGCAGTACTTC
v_call: TRBV2; clone_size: .; d_call: .; j_call: TRBJ1-4; cdr3_aa: CASNLGTNREKLFF; cdr3_nt: TGTGCCAGCAATCTAGGGACAAACAGAGAAAAACTGTTTTTT
v_call: TRBV3-1/TRBV3-2; clone_size: .; d_call: .; j_call: TRBJ1-1; cdr3_aa: CASSQSGEAFF; cdr3_nt: TGTGCCAGCAGCCAATCCGGTGAAGCTTTCTTT
v_call: TRBV7-3; clone_size: .; d_call: TRBD2; j_call: TRBJ2-1; cdr3_aa: CASSLGPGGDNEQFF; cdr3_nt: TGTGCCAGCAGCTTAGGTCCTGGGGGGGACAATGAGCAGTTCTTC
v_call: TRBV5-6; clone_size: once; d_call: TRBD1; j_call: TRBJ2-7; cdr3_aa: CASSLLSGQGTSEQYF; cdr3_nt: TGTGCCAGCAGCTTGCTATCGGGACAGGGGACGTCCGAGCAGTACTTC
v_call: TRBV19; clone_size: .; d_call: TRBD1; j_call: TRBJ2-3; cdr3_aa: CASSNRGQVDTQYF; cdr3_nt: TGTGCCAGTAGTAACAGGGGGCAGGTAGATACGCAGTATTTT
v_call: TRBV20-1; clone_size: .; d_call: TRBD1; j_call: TRBJ2-7; cdr3_aa: CSASRGGDEQYF; cdr3_nt: TGCAGTGCTAGTCGAGGGGGCGACGAGCAGTACTTC
v_call: TRBV6-5; clone_size: .; d_call: .; j_call: TRBJ2-5; cdr3_aa: CASSPVGAAQETQYF; cdr3_nt: TGTGCCAGCAGTCCGGTAGGGGCAGCTCAAGAGACCCAGTACTTC
v_call: TRBV7-9; clone_size: .; d_call: .; j_call: TRBJ1-2; cdr3_aa: CASSFSDRNYGYTF; cdr3_nt: TGTGCCAGCAGCTTTTCGGACAGAAACTATGGCTACACCTTC
v_call: TRBV5-5; clone_size: .; d_call: TRBD1; j_call: TRBJ2-1; cdr3_aa: CASIPSLDRAYNEQFF; cdr3_nt: TGTGCCAGCATTCCCTCTTTAGACAGGGCCTACAATGAGCAGTTCTTC
v_call: TRBV10-1; clone_size: .; d_call: TRBD2; j_call: TRBJ2-3; cdr3_aa: CASSEPGLAGGGTQYF; cdr3_nt: TGCGCCAGCAGTGAGCCGGGACTAGCGGGGGGAGGAACGCAGTATTTT
v_call: TRBV5-6; clone_size: .; d_call: TRBD2; j_call: TRBJ2-7; cdr3_aa: CASSLGLNPSGGSYEQYF; cdr3_nt: TGTGCCAGCAGCTTGGGCCTGAATCCTAGCGGGGGGAGCTACGAGCAGTACTTC
v_call: TRBV19; clone_size: .; d_call: .; j_call: TRBJ1-4; cdr3_aa: CASSQGEKLFF; cdr3_nt: TGTGCCAGTAGCCAGGGGGAAAAACTGTTTTTT
v_call: TRBV7-3; clone_size: .; d_call: TRBD2; j_call: TRBJ2-3; cdr3_aa: CASSSSSGPDTQYF; cdr3_nt: TGTGCCAGCAGCTCGTCTAGCGGGCCAGATACGCAGTATTTT
v_call: TRBV4-1; clone_size: once; d_call: .; j_call: TRBJ1-2; cdr3_aa: CASSQRAEGDYGYTF; cdr3_nt: TGCGCCAGCAGCCAGCGCGCAGAGGGGGACTATGGCTACACCTTC
v_call: TRBV19; clone_size: .; d_call: .; j_call: TRBJ2-1; cdr3_aa: CASSMGGASSYNEQFF; cdr3_nt: TGTGCCAGTAGTATGGGCGGGGCTAGCTCCTACAATGAGCAGTTCTTC
v_call: TRBV5-1; clone_size: .; d_call: TRBD1; j_call: TRBJ2-2; cdr3_aa: CASSLAVTGGAGTGELFF; cdr3_nt: TGCGCCAGCAGCTTGGCAGTAACAGGGGGCGCTGGCACCGGGGAGCTGTTTTTT
v_call: TRBV18; clone_size: .; d_call: .; j_call: TRBJ2-1; cdr3_aa: CASSPRAGASLPEQFF; cdr3_nt: TGTGCCAGCTCACCACGGGCAGGGGCAAGTCTCCCAGAGCAGTTCTTC
v_call: TRBV19; clone_size: .; d_call: .; j_call: TRBJ1-5; cdr3_aa: CASHRDNLGQPQHF; cdr3_nt: TGTGCCAGTCACCGGGACAATTTAGGTCAGCCCCAGCATTTT
v_call: TRBV11-2; clone_size: .; d_call: TRBD1; j_call: TRBJ1-2; cdr3_aa: CASSHGGTGGYTF; cdr3_nt: TGTGCCAGCAGCCACGGGGGGACAGGAGGCTACACCTTC
v_call: TRBV3-1/TRBV3-2; clone_size: once; d_call: TRBD2; j_call: TRBJ2-1; cdr3_aa: CASSRSGTSGYNEQFF; cdr3_nt: TGTGCCAGCAGCCGTTCCGGGACTAGCGGGTACAATGAGCAGTTCTTC
v_call: TRBV5-8; clone_size: .; d_call: .; j_call: TRBJ2-2; cdr3_aa: CASSLGQGLNTGELFF; cdr3_nt: TGTGCCAGCAGCTTGGGGCAGGGGCTGAACACCGGGGAGCTGTTTTTT
v_call: TRBV7-3; clone_size: .; d_call: .; j_call: TRBJ1-1; cdr3_aa: CASSLVGGNTEAFF; cdr3_nt: TGTGCCAGCAGCTTAGTCGGGGGAAACACTGAAGCTTTCTTT
v_call: TRBV9; clone_size: .; d_call: .; j_call: TRBJ2-7; cdr3_aa: CASRRTDRRGEQYF; cdr3_nt: TGTGCCAGCAGACGGACAGACCGCCGTGGGGAGCAGTACTTC
v_call: TRBV6-5; clone_size: .; d_call: TRBD2; j_call: TRBJ2-1; cdr3_aa: CASIRQMGTGGQFF; cdr3_nt: TGTGCCAGCATCCGACAGATGGGGACGGGGGGGCAGTTCTTC
v_call: TRBV7-2; clone_size: .; d_call: TRBD1; j_call: TRBJ1-4; cdr3_aa: CASSLNRDRNEKLFF; cdr3_nt: TGTGCCAGCAGCTTAAACCGGGACAGAAATGAAAAACTGTTTTTT
v_call: TRBV6-5; clone_size: .; d_call: .; j_call: TRBJ2-7; cdr3_aa: CASSKQTLPDYEQYF; cdr3_nt: TGTGCCAGCAGCAAACAGACCCTGCCCGACTACGAGCAGTACTTC
v_call: TRBV18; clone_size: .; d_call: .; j_call: TRBJ2-7; cdr3_aa: CASSPPDFRYEQYF; cdr3_nt: TGTGCCAGCTCACCACCAGACTTTCGATACGAGCAGTACTTC
v_call: TRBV5-1; clone_size: .; d_call: TRBD1; j_call: TRBJ1-3; cdr3_aa: CASSLVGQGNTIYF; cdr3_nt: TGCGCCAGCAGCTTGGTGGGACAGGGAAACACCATATATTTT
v_call: TRBV5-4; clone_size: .; d_call: .; j_call: TRBJ2-1; cdr3_aa: CASSWAGDSYNEQFF; cdr3_nt: TGTGCCAGCAGCTGGGCAGGTGACTCCTACAATGAGCAGTTCTTC
v_call: TRBV7-8; clone_size: .; d_call: TRBD2; j_call: TRBJ2-5; cdr3_aa: CASSLASGGAGETQYF; cdr3_nt: TGTGCCAGCAGCTTAGCGAGCGGGGGGGCGGGAGAGACCCAGTACTTC
v_call: TRBV5-4; clone_size: .; d_call: .; j_call: TRBJ1-3; cdr3_aa: CASSSSGGKERNTIYF; cdr3_nt: TGTGCCAGCAGCTCGTCCGGGGGGAAGGAAAGAAACACCATATATTTT
v_call: TRBV5-4; clone_size: .; d_call: TRBD1; j_call: TRBJ2-3; cdr3_aa: CASSEGQGADTQYF; cdr3_nt: TGTGCCAGCAGCGAGGGACAGGGGGCAGATACGCAGTATTTT
v_call: TRBV18; clone_size: .; d_call: TRBD1; j_call: TRBJ1-4; cdr3_aa: CASSHGRRQGYEKLFF; cdr3_nt: TGTGCCAGCTCACACGGGAGACGACAGGGTTATGAAAAACTGTTTTTT
v_call: TRBV9; clone_size: .; d_call: TRBD2; j_call: TRBJ2-2; cdr3_aa: CASSLGGTGELFF; cdr3_nt: TGTGCCAGCAGCCTCGGGGGGACCGGGGAGCTGTTTTTT